One and the same sample provided the 32 T cell receptor beta chains below, sequenced in a study of blood T cells in healthy people across ages (dated by TCRdb to 2014 to 2015). Library preparation was by 5' RACE. Sequencing instrument: Illumina HiSeq 2500. The second PCR ran for about 6 to 12 cycles and used a J-beta primer mix along with a sample-barcoded 5' primer. The raw public reads went through TCRdb reprocessing: fastp at Q25, MiXCR clone calling, in-frame beta chains kept. Rows with a matching CDR3 protein are joined into one entry that keeps the most common DNA and genes. Across this sample there are fewer than 1,000,000 distinct CDR3 sequences, with 44% seen only once. Clones ranked in the top ten supply about 19% of the sample. The source material was blood. These receptors all stem from a man in his sixties in good health.

This clonotype turned up a few times. This rearrangement joins TRBV20-1 to TRBJ2-7, with D perhaps matching TRBD1 (6 bases). The CDR3 covers 12 residues. CDR1 DFQATT and CDR2 SNEGSKA come from the germline V gene (reference sequence). With 4 bases removed from V and 2 bases from J, the gap between germline ends came to 9 bases. The CDR3 nucleotides are TGCAGTGCTAACAGGGCCCCCTACGAGCAGTACTTC. Encoded protein: CSANRAPYEQYF.

This rearrangement joins TRBV6-5 to TRBJ1-1; D unclear. Looked up from germline, CDR1 is MNHEY and CDR2 is SVGAGI. This CDR3 comprises 12 residues. Trimming removed 7 bases from V and 6 bases from J, with 12 bases in between. The CDR3 here is CASTPEGSEAFF. CDR3 DNA: TGTGCCAGCACCCCCGAAGGGTCTGAAGCTTTCTTT.

The J gene is TRBJ2-1, the V gene TRBV12-3 or TRBV12-4; 8 nucleotides align to TRBD1. This CDR3 region has 16 residues. The J segment lost 2 bases and the V segment lost 1 base, leaving 4 bases of the junction unmatched. The CDR3 loop reads CASSLVGQGPYNEQFF. The CDR3, as DNA: TGTGCCAGCAGTTTAGTAGGACAGGGTCCCTACAATGAGCAGTTCTTC.

This clonotype was seen a handful of times. The chain employs TRBV4-3 and TRBJ2-1; tentatively, D is TRBD2 (6 bases). The DNA matches TRBJ2-7 better at its end, which makes the J call doubtful. This CDR3 comprises 15 residues. Germline CDR1 and CDR2: LGHNA and YSLEER. CDR3 DNA sequence: TGCGCCAGCAGCCAAGATAAAGGTAGCGGCTACGAGCAGTACTTC. Translating it yields CASSQDKGSGYEQYF.

The gene calls are TRBV20-1 and TRBJ2-4; D is possibly TRBD1 or TRBD2 (5 bases each). Germline lookup yields CDR1 DFQATT and CDR2 SNEGSKA (reference sequence). Trimming removed 0 bases at V and 13 bases at J, with 13 bases between. The CDR3 is 12 residues long. CDR3 sequence reads: CSARDPGSQQYF. DNA of the CDR3: TGCAGTGCTAGAGATCCAGGGAGTCAGCAGTACTTC.

The count of this clonotype is one. This chain connects TRBV9 to TRBJ1-6, with a possible D match to TRBD1 (5 bases). The CDR3 contains 15 residues. Germline-derived CDR1 and CDR2 are SGDLS and YYNGEE. V dropped 3 bases and J dropped 5 bases, with 12 bases sitting between them. The chain's CDR3 is CASSAAEGHNSPLHF. DNA of the CDR3: TGTGCCAGCAGCGCCGCAGAGGGGCATAATTCACCCCTCCACTTT.

The chain joins TRBV6-1 to TRBJ2-7; D perhaps matches TRBD1 (5 bases). TRBJ2-4 matches the DNA end more closely, so the J call is doubtful. This CDR3 is 11 amino acids long. Germline V lookup: CDR1 MNHNS, CDR2 SASEGT. CDR3 amino acids: CASNRQNIQYF. CDR3 bases: TGTGCCAGCAACAGGCAAAACATTCAGTACTTC.

The chain joins TRBV6-5 to TRBJ2-7; D is perhaps TRBD1 or TRBD2 (5 bases each). Germline CDR1 is MNHEY and CDR2 is SVGAGI. The CDR3 covers 15 residues. V dropped 5 bases and J dropped 4 bases, with 18 bases sitting between them. Here the CDR3 DNA reads TGTGCCAGCAGTGGCCCCGGGACGGATTTTTACGAGCAGTACTTC. Amino acids: CASSGPGTDFYEQYF.

This chain joins TRBV2 and TRBJ1-2, with D maybe TRBD1 (6 bases). The CDR3 runs to 14 residues. CDR1 is SNHLY, CDR2 FYNNEI, per germline. V lost 6 bases to trimming and J lost 9 bases, with 20 bases between them. This chain's CDR3 is CASSGLQGGYRYTF. The CDR3 DNA reads as TGTGCCAGCAGCGGTCTCCAAGGGGGATATCGCTACACCTTC.

This clonotype came up a few times. The rearrangement links TRBV12-3 or TRBV12-4 to TRBJ2-7, with D possibly matching TRBD2 (6 bases). The CDR3 is 15 residues long. V was cut by 3 bases and J by 0 bases, with 12 bases left in between. CDR3 residues: CASSLGLPSSYEQYF. DNA for the CDR3: TGTGCCAGCAGTTTGGGACTTCCGAGCTCCTACGAGCAGTACTTC.

A note on this clonotype: The junction shows a germline mismatch at one end, possibly a read error. The J gene is TRBJ1-2, the V gene TRBV4-1, with 8 bases identical to TRBD1. The CDR3 contains 16 residues. Per the germline V gene, CDR1 is MGHRA and CDR2 is YSYEKL. CDR3 region: CAGSQTGSRQGNGYTF. The CDR3 nucleotides read TGCGCCGGCAGCCAAACCGGCTCCCGACAGGGGAATGGCTACACCTTC.

V usage is TRBV4-1 and J usage is TRBJ2-2; TRBD2 agrees at 15 bases. This CDR3 has 17 residues. The V gene end was trimmed by 2 bases and the J gene end by 5 bases; junction bases not matched to a gene: 3. CDR1 is MGHRA and CDR2 is YSYEKL in the germline V gene. The CDR3 region is CASSQRTSGGATGELFF. The CDR3, as DNA: TGCGCCAGCAGCCAACGGACTAGCGGGGGGGCGACCGGGGAGCTGTTTTTT.

The sample holds a few counts of this clonotype. The J gene is TRBJ2-4, the V gene TRBV4-3, with 9 bases matching TRBD1. CDR3 length: 15 amino acids. V dropped 3 bases and J dropped 7; count of bases not matched to a gene: 7. CDR1 is LGHNA and CDR2 is YSLEER in the germline V gene. The CDR3 here is CASSQGRDRVNIQYF. As DNA, the CDR3 is TGCGCCAGCAGCCAGGGCCGGGACAGGGTTAACATTCAGTACTTC.

The V call is TRBV3-1, the J call TRBJ2-2; 7 bases fit TRBD2. The V and J ends lost 2 bases and 4 bases, in that order; junction bases with no gene match: 4. CDR3 length: 15 amino acids. CDR1 LGHDT and CDR2 YNNKEL come from the germline V gene (reference sequence). The CDR3 protein is CASSQTLAATGELFF. Written as DNA, the CDR3 is TGTGCCAGCAGCCAAACTCTAGCGGCCACCGGGGAGCTGTTTTTT.

The chain employs TRBV2 and TRBJ2-7, with D possibly being TRBD2 (6 bases). Trimming pared 8 bases from V and 6 bases from J, leaving 14 bases between. The CDR3 totals 12 residues. The germline V gene encodes CDR1 SNHLY and CDR2 FYNNEI. The CDR3 DNA sequence: TGTGCCAGCGACTCGGGAGCGGGCGAGCAGTACTTC. Amino acid sequence: CASDSGAGEQYF.

This chain uses TRBV5-1 with TRBJ2-1; TRBD1 matches 8 bases. V gave up 5 bases and J gave up 3 bases; unmatched junction bases: 7. From germline, CDR1 is SGHRS and CDR2 YFSETQ. The CDR3 contains 15 residues. CDR3 amino acids: CASREAGGDYNEQFF. The CDR3 nucleotides read TGCGCCAGCAGAGAGGCAGGGGGCGACTACAATGAGCAGTTCTTC.

The J gene is TRBJ2-4, the V gene TRBV15; D remains unclear. From germline, CDR1 is LNHNV and CDR2 YYDKDF (reference sequence). Trimming cost V 1 base and J 1 base, with 5 bases left between them. This CDR3 has 14 amino acids. CDR3 loop: CATSRAMAKNIQYF. CDR3 sequence (DNA): TGTGCCACCAGCAGAGCTATGGCCAAAAACATTCAGTACTTC.

V is TRBV20-1 and J is TRBJ2-3; no reliable D call. V gave up 3 bases and J gave up 2 bases, with 6 bases separating them. Germline loops: CDR1 DFQATT, CDR2 SNEGSKA (reference sequence). CDR3 length: 12 amino acids. CDR3 loop: CSARTYTDTQYF. Written as DNA, the CDR3 is TGCAGTGCTAGGACCTACACAGATACGCAGTATTTT.

About this clonotype itself: One base away lies a much larger clone, so this may be a sequencing read error. In DNA form, the CDR3 reads TGCGCCAGCAGCTTGACCCGATGGAACACTGAAGCTTTCTTT. As protein: CASSLTRWNTEAFF. The chain is built from TRBV4-3 and TRBJ1-1; no reliable D call. Trimming shortened V by 5 bases and J by 1 base, and 11 bases separated the two germline ends. Germline V gene sequence: CDR1 LGHNA, CDR2 YSLEER. CDR3 size: 14 residues.

This clonotype was detected a few times. The gene calls are TRBV5-4 and TRBJ2-5, with TRBD2 identical over 7 bases. Germline loops: CDR1 SGHNT, CDR2 YYREEE (reference sequence). This CDR3 comprises 15 residues. The V segment lost 4 bases and the J segment 9 bases; nucleotides outside the gene matches: 15. Written as DNA, the CDR3 is TGTGCCAGCAGCGTCGGAAGCGGGACCCTCCGGGCCCAGTACTTC. Amino acid sequence: CASSVGSGTLRAQYF.

V is TRBV7-9 and J is TRBJ2-6; 8 bases fit TRBD1. Germline values: CDR1 SEHNR, CDR2 FQNEAQ (reference sequence). This CDR3 is 17 amino acids long. With 1 base clipped from V and 2 bases from J, the junction kept 4 bases outside the gene matches. This CDR3 reads CASSLEIQGAGANVLTF. The CDR3 DNA follows: TGTGCCAGCAGCTTAGAGATACAGGGGGCTGGGGCCAACGTCCTGACTTTC.

This clonotype was detected a few times. The genes are TRBV3-1 and TRBJ2-7; TRBD2 is a possible D gene (5 bases). Trimming left V 0 bases short and J 7 bases short, with 7 bases between. The CDR3 runs to 12 residues. Germline CDR1 and CDR2: LGHDT and YNNKEL (reference sequence). CDR3 DNA sequence: TGTGCCAGCAGCCAAGATTGGAGGGAGCAGTACTTC. Protein sequence: CASSQDWREQYF.

The chain joins TRBV28 to TRBJ2-7; TRBD1 matches 8 bases. The CDR3 sequence is 15 residues long. The junction had 7 bases not matched to a gene; V was cut back by 5 bases and J by 1 base. Germline CDR1 and CDR2: MDHEN and SYDVKM. The CDR3 reads CASSQMGQASYEQYF. Here the CDR3 DNA reads TGTGCCAGCAGTCAAATGGGACAGGCATCCTACGAGCAGTACTTC. The full variable domain, completed using reference TRBV28 and TRBJ2-7, is DVKVTQSSRYLVKRTGEKVFLECVQDMDHENMFWYRQDPGLGLRLIYFSYDVKMKEKGDIPEGYSVSREKKERFSLILESASTNQTSMYLCASSQMGQASYEQYFGPGTRLTVT.

This clonotype was counted a few times. The chain couples TRBV24-1 to TRBJ2-3; TRBD2 aligns across 9 bases. Germline CDR1 and CDR2: KGHDR and SFDVKD. Trimming took 0 bases from V and 0 from J; bases not matched to a gene: 3. The CDR3 contains 17 residues. CDR3 sequence (DNA): TGTGCCACCAGTGATTTGGGTAGCGGGGGAAGCACAGATACGCAGTATTTT. Its protein product is CATSDLGSGGSTDTQYF.

V gene TRBV9 combines with J gene TRBJ2-5; maybe TRBD1 (5 bases). Trimming removed 1 base from V and 7 bases from J, with 14 bases in between. In germline, CDR1 is SGDLS, CDR2 YYNGEE. The CDR3 runs to 14 residues. CDR3 sequence (DNA): TGTGCCAGCAGCGTAATCGCAGGGATAGGGACCCAGTACTTC. Its protein product is CASSVIAGIGTQYF.

This clonotype showed up many times. The J gene is TRBJ2-7, the V gene TRBV29-1; the match to TRBD2 covers 9 bases. Germline CDR1 is SQVTM and CDR2 is ANQGSEA. The CDR3 runs to 15 residues. The J segment lost 0 bases and the V segment lost 3 bases, leaving 6 bases of the junction unmatched. CDR3 residues: CSVDGLAGDSYEQYF. The CDR3 DNA sequence: TGCAGCGTTGACGGCTTAGCGGGGGACTCCTACGAGCAGTACTTC.

The J gene is TRBJ2-7, the V gene TRBV5-1; tentative D call: TRBD2 (7 bases). In germline, CDR1 is SGHRS, CDR2 YFSETQ. CDR3 length: 16 amino acids. Trimming took 4 bases from V and 5 from J, leaving 22 bases between them. Here the CDR3 reads CASSPAGWGGLNEQYF. For the CDR3, the DNA is TGCGCCAGCAGCCCCGCTGGCTGGGGGGGCCTGAACGAGCAGTACTTC.

The V gene is TRBV20-1, the J gene TRBJ2-7; weak D call: TRBD2 (6 bases). The V gene lost 4 bases and the J gene lost 1 base, with 8 bases spanning the gap. This CDR3 has 12 residues. Germline V CDR1 and CDR2: DFQATT, SNEGSKA (reference sequence). The CDR3 sequence is CSATRESYEQYF. The DNA for the CDR3 is TGCAGTGCTACACGGGAGTCCTACGAGCAGTACTTC.

This chain uses TRBV20-1 with TRBJ1-6, with D possibly being TRBD1 (6 bases). V was trimmed by 0 bases and J by 10 bases, leaving 19 bases between them. Germline loops: CDR1 DFQATT, CDR2 SNEGSKA (reference sequence). The CDR3 has 16 residues. This CDR3 is CSAREGTGSRGSPLHF. Here the CDR3 DNA reads TGCAGTGCTAGAGAAGGAACAGGGAGCCGGGGCTCACCCCTCCACTTT.

This chain joins TRBV4-1 and TRBJ2-5; the D gene is possibly TRBD1 (5 bases). CDR3 size: 16 residues. Deletions cut 2 bases from V and 5 bases from J, with 18 bases between. Germline V gives CDR1 MGHRA, CDR2 YSYEKL. The CDR3 DNA reads as TGCGCCAGCAGCCAACGCCGTGACAGCCCCCGGGAGACCCAGTACTTC. This codes for CASSQRRDSPRETQYF.

V and J are TRBV12-3 or TRBV12-4 and TRBJ2-3; D perhaps matches TRBD2 (7 bases). V shed 6 bases and J shed 2 bases, with 15 bases lying between them. The CDR3 contains 15 residues. The CDR3 DNA reads as TGTGCCAGCAGCTTGTATGGGGGGGCCACAGATACGCAGTATTTT. This sequence encodes CASSLYGGATDTQYF.

This clonotype was seen only a few times. The CDR3 coding sequence is TGTGCCAGCAGCCCGCGGACAGGGGGATACGAGACCCAGTACTTC. Translation gives CASSPRTGGYETQYF. This chain uses TRBV7-2 with TRBJ2-4; 10 bases match TRBD1. Gene TRBJ2-5 matches the end of the DNA better, so the J call may be wrong. Germline V gene lookup returns CDR1 SGHTA and CDR2 FQGNSA. This CDR3 region has 15 residues.